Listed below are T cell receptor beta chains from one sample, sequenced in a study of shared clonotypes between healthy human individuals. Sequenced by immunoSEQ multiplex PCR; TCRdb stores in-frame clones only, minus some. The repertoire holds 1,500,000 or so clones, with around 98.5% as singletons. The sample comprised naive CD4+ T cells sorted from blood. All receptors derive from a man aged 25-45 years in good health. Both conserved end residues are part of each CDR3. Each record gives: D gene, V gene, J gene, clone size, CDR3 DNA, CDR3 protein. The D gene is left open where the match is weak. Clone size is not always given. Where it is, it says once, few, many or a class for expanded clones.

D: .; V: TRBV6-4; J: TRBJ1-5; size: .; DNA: TGTGCCAGCAGTGAGGGAAAACAGAATCAGCCCCAGCATTTT; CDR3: CASSEGKQNQPQHF
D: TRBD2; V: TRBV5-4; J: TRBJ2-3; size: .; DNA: TGTGCCAGCAGCTTTGCGGGAGGACGTCTGGTCGCGCAGTATTTT; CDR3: CASSFAGGRLVAQYF
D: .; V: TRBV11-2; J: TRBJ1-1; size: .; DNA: TGTGCCAGCAGCTTAGACGTTGGGTTGAGCACTGAAGCTTTCTTT; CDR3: CASSLDVGLSTEAFF
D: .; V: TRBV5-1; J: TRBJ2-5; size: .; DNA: TGCGCCAGCAGCTTACACAGGGTAGGCGAGACCCAGTACTTC; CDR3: CASSLHRVGETQYF
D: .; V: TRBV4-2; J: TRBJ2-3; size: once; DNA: TGTGCCAGCAGGTCGGGCACCGATACGCAGTATTTT; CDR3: CASRSGTDTQYF
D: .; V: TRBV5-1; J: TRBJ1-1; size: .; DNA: TGCGCCAGCAGCATTAGGACAGCCACTGAAGCTTTCTTT; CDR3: CASSIRTATEAFF
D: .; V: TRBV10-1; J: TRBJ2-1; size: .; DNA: TGCGCCAGCAGCTCATCCCGGCTTAACAATGAGCAGTTCTTC; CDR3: CASSSSRLNNEQFF
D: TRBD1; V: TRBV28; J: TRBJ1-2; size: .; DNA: TGTGCCAGCAGTTGGCCGGGACAGGGGAACTATGGCTACACCTTC; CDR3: CASSWPGQGNYGYTF
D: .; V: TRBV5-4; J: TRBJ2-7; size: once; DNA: TGTGCCAGCAGCACGGAGGCCGAGCAGTACTTC; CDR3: CASSTEAEQYF
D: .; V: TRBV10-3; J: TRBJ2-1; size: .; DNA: TGTGCCATCAGTGAGATCATGTATAATGAGCAGTTCTTC; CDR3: CAISEIMYNEQFF
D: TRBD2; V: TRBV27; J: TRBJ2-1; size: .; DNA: TGTGCCAGCAGTTTAAGGCGGGGGGCTAGCGGGGATAAGGGTGAGCAGTTCTTC; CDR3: CASSLRRGASGDKGEQFF
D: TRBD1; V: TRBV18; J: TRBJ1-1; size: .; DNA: TGTGCCAGCTCGGACGGGACAGGGGGATACACTGAAGCTTTCTTT; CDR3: CASSDGTGGYTEAFF
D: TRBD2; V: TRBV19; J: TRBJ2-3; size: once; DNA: TGTGCCAGTATGAAACTAGCGGGAGTGGTCACAGATACGCAGTATTTT; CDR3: CASMKLAGVVTDTQYF
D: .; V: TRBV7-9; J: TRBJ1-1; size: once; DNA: TGTGCCAGCAGCTTCACAGGGTTCTCCACTGAAGCTTTCTTT; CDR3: CASSFTGFSTEAFF
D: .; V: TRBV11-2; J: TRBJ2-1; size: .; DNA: TGTGCCAGCAGCTTAGGGGGTGGGGGTCTCGAGCAGTTCTTC; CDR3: CASSLGGGGLEQFF
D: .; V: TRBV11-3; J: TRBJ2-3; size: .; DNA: TGTGCCAGCAGCTTAGACGGCACTACAGATACGCAGTATTTT; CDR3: CASSLDGTTDTQYF
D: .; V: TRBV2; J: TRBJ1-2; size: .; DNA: TGTGCCAGCACGGGGGCATCTGGCTACACCTTC; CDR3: CASTGASGYTF
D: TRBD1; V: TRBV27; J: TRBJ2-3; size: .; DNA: TGTGCCAGCAGTTGGACAGGGCGCACAGATACGCAGTATTTT; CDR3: CASSWTGRTDTQYF
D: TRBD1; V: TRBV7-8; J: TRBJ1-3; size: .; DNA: TGTGCCAGCAGCACGACAGGGACCTCTGGAAACACCATATATTTT; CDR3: CASSTTGTSGNTIYF
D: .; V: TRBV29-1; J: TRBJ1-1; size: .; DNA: TGCAGCGCTCTACTCAAAGGGGAAGCTTTCTTT; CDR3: CSALLKGEAFF
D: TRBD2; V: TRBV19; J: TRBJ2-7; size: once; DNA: TGTGCCAGTAGTATAGAACGCGGGAGGGCCGGGTACGAGCAGTACTTC; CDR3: CASSIERGRAGYEQYF
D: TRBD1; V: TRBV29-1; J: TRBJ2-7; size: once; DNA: TGCAGCGTCCGACAGGGGCCCTACGAGCAGTACTTC; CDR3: CSVRQGPYEQYF
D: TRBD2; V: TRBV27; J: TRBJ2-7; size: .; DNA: TGTGCCAGCAGGCCTAGCGGGAGGGGAGTCGAGCAGTACTTC; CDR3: CASRPSGRGVEQYF
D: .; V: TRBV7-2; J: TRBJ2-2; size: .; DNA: TGTGCCAGCAGCTCCGATCCCACCGGGGAGCTGTTTTTT; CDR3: CASSSDPTGELFF